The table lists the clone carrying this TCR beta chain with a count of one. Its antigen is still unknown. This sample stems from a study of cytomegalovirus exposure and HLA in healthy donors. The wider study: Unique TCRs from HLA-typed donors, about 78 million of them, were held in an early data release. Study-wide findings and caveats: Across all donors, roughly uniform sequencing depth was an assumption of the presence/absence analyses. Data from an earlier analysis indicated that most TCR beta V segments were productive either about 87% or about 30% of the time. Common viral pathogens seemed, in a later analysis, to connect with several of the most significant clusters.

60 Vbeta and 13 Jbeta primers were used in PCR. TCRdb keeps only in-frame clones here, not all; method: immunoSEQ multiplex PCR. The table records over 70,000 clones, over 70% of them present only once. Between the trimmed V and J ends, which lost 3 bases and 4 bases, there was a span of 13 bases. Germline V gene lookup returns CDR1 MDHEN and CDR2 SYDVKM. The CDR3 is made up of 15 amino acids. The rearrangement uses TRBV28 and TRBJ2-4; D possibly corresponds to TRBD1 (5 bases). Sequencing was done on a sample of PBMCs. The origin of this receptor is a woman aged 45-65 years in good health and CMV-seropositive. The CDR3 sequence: CASSFEAGPKNIQYF. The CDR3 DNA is TGTGCCAGCAGTTTTGAGGCAGGGCCTAAAAACATTCAGTACTTC.